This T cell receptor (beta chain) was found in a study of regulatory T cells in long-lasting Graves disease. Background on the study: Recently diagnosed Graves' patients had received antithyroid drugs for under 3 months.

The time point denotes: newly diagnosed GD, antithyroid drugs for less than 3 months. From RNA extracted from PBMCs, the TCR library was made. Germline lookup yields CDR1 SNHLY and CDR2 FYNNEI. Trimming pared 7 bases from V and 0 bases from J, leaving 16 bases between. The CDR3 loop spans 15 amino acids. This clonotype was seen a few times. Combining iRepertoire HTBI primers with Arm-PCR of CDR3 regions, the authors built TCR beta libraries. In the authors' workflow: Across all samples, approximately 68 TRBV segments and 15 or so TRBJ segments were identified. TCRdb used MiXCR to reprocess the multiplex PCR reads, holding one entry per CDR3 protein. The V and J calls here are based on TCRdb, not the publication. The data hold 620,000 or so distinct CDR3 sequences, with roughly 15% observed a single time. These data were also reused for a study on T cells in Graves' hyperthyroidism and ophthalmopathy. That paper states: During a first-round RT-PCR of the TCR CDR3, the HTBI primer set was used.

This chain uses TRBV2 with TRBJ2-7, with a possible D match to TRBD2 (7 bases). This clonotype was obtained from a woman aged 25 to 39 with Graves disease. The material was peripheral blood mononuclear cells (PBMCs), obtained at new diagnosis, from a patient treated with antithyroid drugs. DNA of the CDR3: TGTGCCAGCATACCCGGGGGAGGGGGCTCCTACGAGCAGTACTTC. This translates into CASIPGGGGSYEQYF.